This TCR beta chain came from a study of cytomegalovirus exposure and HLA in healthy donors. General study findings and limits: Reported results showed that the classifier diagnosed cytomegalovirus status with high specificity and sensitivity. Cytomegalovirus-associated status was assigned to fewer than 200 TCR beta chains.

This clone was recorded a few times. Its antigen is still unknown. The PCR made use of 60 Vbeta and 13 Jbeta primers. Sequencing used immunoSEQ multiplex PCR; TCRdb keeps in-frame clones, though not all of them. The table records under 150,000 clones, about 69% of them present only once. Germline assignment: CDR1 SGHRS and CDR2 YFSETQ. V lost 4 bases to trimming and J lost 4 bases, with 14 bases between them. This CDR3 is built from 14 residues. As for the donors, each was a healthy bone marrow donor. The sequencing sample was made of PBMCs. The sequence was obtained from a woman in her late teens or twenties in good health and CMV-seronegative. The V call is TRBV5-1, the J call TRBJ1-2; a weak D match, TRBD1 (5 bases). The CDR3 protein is CASSLVGGAYGYTF. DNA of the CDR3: TGCGCCAGCAGCCTGGTGGGGGGTGCCTATGGCTACACCTTC. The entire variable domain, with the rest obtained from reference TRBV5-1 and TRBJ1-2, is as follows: KAGVTQTPRYLIKTRGQQVTLSCSPISGHRSVSWYQQTPGQGLQFLFEYFSETQRNKGNFPGRFSGRQFSNSRSEMNVSTLELGDSALYLCASSLVGGAYGYTFGSGTRLTVV.